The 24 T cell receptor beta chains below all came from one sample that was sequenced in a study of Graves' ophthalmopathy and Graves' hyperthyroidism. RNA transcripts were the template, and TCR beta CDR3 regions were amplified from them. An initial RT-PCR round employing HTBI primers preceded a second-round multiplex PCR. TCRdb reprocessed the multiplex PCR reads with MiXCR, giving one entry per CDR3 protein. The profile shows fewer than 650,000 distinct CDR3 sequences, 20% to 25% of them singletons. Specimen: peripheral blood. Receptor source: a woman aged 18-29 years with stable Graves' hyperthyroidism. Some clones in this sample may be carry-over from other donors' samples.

The chain's CDR3 is CAWRLNAGEAFF. Written as DNA, the CDR3 is TGTGCCTGGAGGCTTAACGCGGGTGAAGCTTTCTTT. The chain couples TRBV30 to TRBJ1-1; D is ambiguous. V lost 3 bases to trimming and J lost 7 bases, with 12 bases between them. Per the germline V gene, CDR1 is GTSNPN and CDR2 is SVGIG (reference sequence). This CDR3 has 12 amino acids. Full variable domain (missing parts from reference TRBV30 and TRBJ1-1): SQTIHQWPATLVQPVGSPLSLECTVEGTSNPNLYWYRQAAGRGLQLLFYSVGIGQISSEVPQNLSASRPQDRQFILSSKKLLLSDSGFYLCAWRLNAGEAFFGQGTRLTVV.

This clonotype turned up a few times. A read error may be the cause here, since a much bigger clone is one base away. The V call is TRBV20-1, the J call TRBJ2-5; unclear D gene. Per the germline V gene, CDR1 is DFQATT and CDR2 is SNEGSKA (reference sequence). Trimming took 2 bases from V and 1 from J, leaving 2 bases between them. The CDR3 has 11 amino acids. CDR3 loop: CSARLQETQYF. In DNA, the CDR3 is TGCAGTGCTAGACTCCAAGAGACCCAGTACTTC.

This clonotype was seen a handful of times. CDR3 DNA: TGTGCCAGCAGACAAACAGCGAAGGCAGAGACCCAGTACTTC. It yields the protein CASRQTAKAETQYF. The chain is built from TRBV12-3 or TRBV12-4 and TRBJ2-5; D remains unclear. CDR3 length: 14 amino acids. V was trimmed by 6 bases and J by 4 bases, leaving 15 bases between them.

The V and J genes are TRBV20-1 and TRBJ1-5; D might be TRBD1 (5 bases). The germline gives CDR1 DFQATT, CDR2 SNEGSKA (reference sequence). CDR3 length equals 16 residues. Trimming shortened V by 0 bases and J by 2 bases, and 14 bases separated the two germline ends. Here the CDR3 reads CSAREPSGYGNQPQHF. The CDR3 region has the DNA TGCAGTGCTAGAGAACCCTCAGGGTATGGCAATCAGCCCCAGCATTTT.

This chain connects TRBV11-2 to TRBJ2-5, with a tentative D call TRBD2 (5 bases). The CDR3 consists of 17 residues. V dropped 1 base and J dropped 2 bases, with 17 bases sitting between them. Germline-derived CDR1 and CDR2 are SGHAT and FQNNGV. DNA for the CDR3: TGTGCCAGCAGCTTAGTCCCCTCAACGGGGTTTCAAGAGACCCAGTACTTC. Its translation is CASSLVPSTGFQETQYF. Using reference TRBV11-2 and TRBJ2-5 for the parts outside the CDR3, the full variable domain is EAGVAQSPRYKIIEKRQSVAFWCNPISGHATLYWYQQILGQGPKLLIQFQNNGVVDDSQLPKDRFSAERLKGVDSTLKIQPAKLEDSAVYLCASSLVPSTGFQETQYFGPGTRLLVL.

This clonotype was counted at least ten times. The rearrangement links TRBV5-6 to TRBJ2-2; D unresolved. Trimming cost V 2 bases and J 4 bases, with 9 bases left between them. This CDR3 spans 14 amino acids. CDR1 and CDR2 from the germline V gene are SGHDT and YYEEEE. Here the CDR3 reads CASSFTSVTGELFF. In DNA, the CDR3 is TGTGCCAGCAGCTTCACAAGCGTCACCGGGGAGCTGTTTTTT.

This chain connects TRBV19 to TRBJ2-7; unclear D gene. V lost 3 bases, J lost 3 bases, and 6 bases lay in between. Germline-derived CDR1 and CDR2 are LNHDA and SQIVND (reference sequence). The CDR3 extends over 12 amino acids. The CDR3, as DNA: TGTGCCAGTAGTATGTCCCGCTACGAGCAGTACTTC. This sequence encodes CASSMSRYEQYF.

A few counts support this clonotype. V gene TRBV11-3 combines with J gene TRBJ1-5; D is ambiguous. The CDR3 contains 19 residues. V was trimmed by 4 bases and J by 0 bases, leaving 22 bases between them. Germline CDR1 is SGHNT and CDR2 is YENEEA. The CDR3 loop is CASSSPSGPSPHSNQPQHF. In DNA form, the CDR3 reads TGTGCCAGCAGCTCTCCATCCGGGCCCAGCCCGCATAGCAATCAGCCCCAGCATTTT.

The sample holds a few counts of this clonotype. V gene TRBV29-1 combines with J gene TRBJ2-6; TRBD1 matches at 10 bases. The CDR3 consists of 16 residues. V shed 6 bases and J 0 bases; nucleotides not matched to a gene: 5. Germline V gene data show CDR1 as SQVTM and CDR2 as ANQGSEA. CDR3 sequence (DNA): TGCAGCGTAGTGGGACAGGGGAACTCTGGGGCCAACGTCCTGACTTTC. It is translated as CSVVGQGNSGANVLTF.

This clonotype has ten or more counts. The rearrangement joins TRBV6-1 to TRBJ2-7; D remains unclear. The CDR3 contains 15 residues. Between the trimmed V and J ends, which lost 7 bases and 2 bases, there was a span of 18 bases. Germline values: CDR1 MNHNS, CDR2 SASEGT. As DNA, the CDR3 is TGTGCCAGCACTCCCCCGGAGCTTAGGACCTACGAGCAGTACTTC. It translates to CASTPPELRTYEQYF.

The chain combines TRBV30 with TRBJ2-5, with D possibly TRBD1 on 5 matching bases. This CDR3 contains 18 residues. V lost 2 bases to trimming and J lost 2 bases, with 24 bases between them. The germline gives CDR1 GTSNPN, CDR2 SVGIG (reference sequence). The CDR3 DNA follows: TGTGCCTGGAGTAACTCACCGGTGGCAGGGTTGGCACAAGAGACCCAGTACTTC. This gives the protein CAWSNSPVAGLAQETQYF.

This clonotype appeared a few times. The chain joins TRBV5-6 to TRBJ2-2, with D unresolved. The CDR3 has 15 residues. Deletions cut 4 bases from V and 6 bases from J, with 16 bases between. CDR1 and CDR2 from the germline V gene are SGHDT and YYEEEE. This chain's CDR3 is CASSLNWGFSGELFF. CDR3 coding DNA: TGTGCCAGCAGCCTCAATTGGGGTTTCTCCGGGGAGCTGTTTTTT.

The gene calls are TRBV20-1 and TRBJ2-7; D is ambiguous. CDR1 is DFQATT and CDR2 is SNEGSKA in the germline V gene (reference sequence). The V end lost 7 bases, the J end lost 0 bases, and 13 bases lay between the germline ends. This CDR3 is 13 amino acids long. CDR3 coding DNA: TGCAGTGTAACACCATTCAGCTCCTACGAGCAGTACTTC. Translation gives CSVTPFSSYEQYF.

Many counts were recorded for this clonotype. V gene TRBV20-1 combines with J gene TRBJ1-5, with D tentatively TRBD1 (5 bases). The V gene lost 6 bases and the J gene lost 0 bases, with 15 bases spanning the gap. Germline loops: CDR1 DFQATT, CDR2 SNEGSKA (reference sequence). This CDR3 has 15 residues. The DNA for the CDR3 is TGCAGTGCCCCCGGTGGGGCCAATAGCAATCAGCCCCAGCATTTT. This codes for CSAPGGANSNQPQHF.

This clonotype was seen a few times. The CDR3 loop reads CASSRGGSSGNTIYF. The CDR3 coding sequence is TGTGCCAGCTCTAGGGGGGGGAGCTCTGGAAACACCATATATTTT. This chain links TRBV6-1 with TRBJ1-3; D may be TRBD1 (6 bases). Germline values: CDR1 MNHNS, CDR2 SASEGT. This CDR3 has 15 residues. Trimming stripped 8 bases from V and 0 bases from J, with 14 bases between.

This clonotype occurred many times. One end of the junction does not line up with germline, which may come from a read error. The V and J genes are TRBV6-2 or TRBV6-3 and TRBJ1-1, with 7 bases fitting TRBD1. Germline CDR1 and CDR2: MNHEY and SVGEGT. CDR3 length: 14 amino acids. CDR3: CASRQTGLKTEAFF. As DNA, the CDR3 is TGTGCCAGCAGGCAGACAGGGTTGAAGACTGAAGCTTTCTTT.

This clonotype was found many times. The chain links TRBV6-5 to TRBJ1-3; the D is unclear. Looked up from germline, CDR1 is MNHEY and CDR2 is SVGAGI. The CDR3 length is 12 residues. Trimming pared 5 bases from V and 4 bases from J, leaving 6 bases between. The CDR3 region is CASSQQGNTIYF. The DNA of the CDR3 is TGTGCCAGCAGTCAGCAGGGAAACACCATATATTTT.

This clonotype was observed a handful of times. CDR3 residues: CASSRGQGHEQYF. The CDR3 bases are TGTGCCAGCAGCCGCGGACAGGGCCACGAGCAGTACTTC. The rearrangement joins TRBV7-9 to TRBJ2-7; 8 nucleotides agree with TRBD1. Per the germline V gene, CDR1 is SEHNR and CDR2 is FQNEAQ (reference sequence). CDR3 length: 13 amino acids. V dropped 5 bases and J dropped 5; count of bases not matched to a gene: 5.

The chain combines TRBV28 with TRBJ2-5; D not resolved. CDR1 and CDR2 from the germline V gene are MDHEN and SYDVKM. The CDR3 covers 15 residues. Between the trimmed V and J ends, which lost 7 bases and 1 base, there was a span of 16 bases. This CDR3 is CASTPGRISQETQYF. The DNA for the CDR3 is TGTGCCAGCACCCCAGGACGAATTTCCCAAGAGACCCAGTACTTC.

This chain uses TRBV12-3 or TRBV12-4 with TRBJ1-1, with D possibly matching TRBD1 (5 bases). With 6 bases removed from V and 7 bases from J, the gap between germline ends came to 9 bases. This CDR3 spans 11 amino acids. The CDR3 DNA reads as TGTGCCAGCAGCACGGACAATGAAGCTTTCTTT. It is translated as CASSTDNEAFF.

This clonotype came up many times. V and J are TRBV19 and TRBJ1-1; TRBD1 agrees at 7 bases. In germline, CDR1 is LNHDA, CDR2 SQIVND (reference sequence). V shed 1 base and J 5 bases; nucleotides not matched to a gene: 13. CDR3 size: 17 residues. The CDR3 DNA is TGTGCCAGTAGTATAGGACAGGGCAGAGGGGTTGGGACTGAAGCTTTCTTT. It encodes CASSIGQGRGVGTEAFF.

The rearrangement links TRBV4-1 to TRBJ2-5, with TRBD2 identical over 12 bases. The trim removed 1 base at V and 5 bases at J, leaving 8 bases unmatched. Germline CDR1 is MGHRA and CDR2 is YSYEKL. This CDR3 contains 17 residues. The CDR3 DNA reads TGCGCCAGCAGCCAAGTCCCTAGCGGGGGGGTCCGGGAGACCCAGTACTTC. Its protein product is CASSQVPSGGVRETQYF.

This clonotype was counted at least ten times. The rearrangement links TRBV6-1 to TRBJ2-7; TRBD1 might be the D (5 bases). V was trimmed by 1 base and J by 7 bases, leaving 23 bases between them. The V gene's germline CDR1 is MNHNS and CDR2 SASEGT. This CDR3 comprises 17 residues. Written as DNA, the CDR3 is TGTGCCAGCAGTGAAGGGTGGGCAGGGCACGGCCCTTGGGAGCAGTACTTC. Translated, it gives CASSEGWAGHGPWEQYF.

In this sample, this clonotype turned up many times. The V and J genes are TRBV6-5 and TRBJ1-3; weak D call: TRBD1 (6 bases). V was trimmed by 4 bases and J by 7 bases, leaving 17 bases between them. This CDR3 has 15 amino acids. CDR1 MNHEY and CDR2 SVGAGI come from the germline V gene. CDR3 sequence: CASSSHRRQGNTIYF. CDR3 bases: TGTGCCAGCAGTTCCCACCGGCGGCAGGGGAACACCATATATTTT.